This is a list of T cell receptor beta chains from one sample in a study of blood T cell repertoires in COVID-19. Here immunoSEQ multiplex PCR was the method, and the copy in TCRdb shows in-frame clones only, minus some. Here the sample spans some 290,000 clones, roughly 90% being singletons. The sample consisted of PBMCs or T cells enriched from blood (not recorded which). These receptors originate from a woman aged 25 to 45 who had recovered from COVID-19. The CDR3 runs from the conserved cysteine through the conserved F or W. Each record gives: D gene, V gene, clone size, J gene, CDR3 protein, CDR3 DNA. A D gene is named only where the DNA matches it firmly. Only some rows state a clone size, as once, few, many or a class for expanded clones.

NA,TRBV4-2,few,TRBJ1-2,CASSQERFASQYGYTF,TGTGCCAGCAGCCAAGAGAGGTTTGCTAGTCAGTATGGCTACACCTTC
TRBD1,TRBV10-3,NA,TRBJ1-2,CAIRAGGEANYGYTF,TGTGCCATCAGGGCAGGGGGCGAAGCCAACTATGGCTACACCTTC
TRBD2,TRBV10-1,NA,TRBJ2-1,CASSASGPYNEQFF,TGCGCCAGCAGTGCTAGCGGGCCATACAATGAGCAGTTCTTC
TRBD1,TRBV28,NA,TRBJ2-7,CASTLTGTDYEQYF,TGTGCCAGCACCCTTACCGGGACAGATTACGAGCAGTACTTC
NA,TRBV19,few,TRBJ2-7,CASSIISQGGYEQYF,TGTGCCAGTAGTATAATCTCTCAGGGTGGATACGAGCAGTACTTC
NA,TRBV15,NA,TRBJ1-1,CATSRVGTMNTEAFF,TGTGCCACCAGCAGAGTTGGCACTATGAACACTGAAGCTTTCTTT
NA,TRBV12-3/TRBV12-4,NA,TRBJ1-1,CASRLDSPHEAFF,TGTGCCAGCAGATTGGACAGCCCCCATGAAGCTTTCTTT
TRBD1,TRBV27,NA,TRBJ1-5,CASSSGTGILGPQHF,TGTGCCAGCAGTTCCGGGACAGGGATATTGGGGCCCCAGCATTTT
NA,TRBV2,NA,TRBJ2-7,CASRGYGYEQYF,TGTGCCAGCAGGGGCTACGGATACGAGCAGTACTTC
NA,TRBV28,once,TRBJ2-7,CASRENYEQYF,TGTGCCAGCAGAGAGAACTACGAGCAGTACTTC
NA,TRBV13,NA,TRBJ2-3,CASSYTGTQGVGTQYF,TGTGCCAGCAGCTACACCGGGACTCAGGGTGTGGGTACGCAGTATTTT
TRBD1,TRBV6-5,NA,TRBJ1-6,CASSSWTGDNSPLHF,TGTGCCAGCAGTTCATGGACAGGGGACAATTCACCCCTCCACTTT
NA,TRBV6-5,NA,TRBJ1-1,CASTGWNTEAFF,TGTGCCAGCACCGGGTGGAACACTGAAGCTTTCTTT
TRBD2,TRBV9,NA,TRBJ2-3,CASSVDRAGGADTQYF,TGTGCCAGCAGCGTAGATCGTGCGGGAGGGGCAGATACGCAGTATTTT
TRBD2,TRBV2,NA,TRBJ2-7,CASSDLGREGLDEQYF,TGTGCCAGCAGTGATCTCGGGCGGGAGGGTCTGGACGAGCAGTACTTC
NA,TRBV30,NA,TRBJ2-2,CARAVAAMNTGELFF,TGTGCCAGAGCAGTTGCGGCCATGAACACCGGGGAGCTGTTTTTT
NA,TRBV6-2/TRBV6-3,NA,TRBJ2-1,CASSYRAGRDYNEQFF,TGTGCCAGCAGTTACCGAGCGGGTAGGGACTACAATGAGCAGTTCTTC
NA,TRBV13,NA,TRBJ2-3,CASSLRYSGSTDTQYF,TGTGCCAGCAGCTTGCGGTACAGCGGGAGCACAGATACGCAGTATTTT
NA,TRBV19,NA,TRBJ2-3,CASSMTEGADTQYF,TGTGCCAGTAGTATGACAGAAGGGGCAGATACGCAGTATTTT
TRBD1,TRBV25-1,NA,TRBJ1-2,CASSGTGRDGYTF,TGTGCCAGCAGTGGGACAGGGCGGGATGGCTACACCTTC
NA,TRBV29-1,once,TRBJ1-1,CSVVSPRDTEAFF,TGCAGCGTTGTATCCCCCCGGGACACTGAAGCTTTCTTT
NA,TRBV12-3/TRBV12-4,NA,TRBJ1-4,CASSLSGVEKLFF,TGTGCCAGCAGTTTATCGGGGGTGGAAAAACTGTTTTTT
NA,TRBV11-3,NA,TRBJ2-2,CASSFSSAGWVTGELFF,TGTGCCAGCAGCTTTTCTTCGGCGGGATGGGTCACCGGGGAGCTGTTTTTT
NA,TRBV2,NA,TRBJ2-5,CASRSPGEEETQYF,TGTGCCAGCAGATCCCCGGGGGAGGAAGAGACCCAGTACTTC
NA,TRBV5-1,NA,TRBJ1-1,CASSSLRGRDTEAFF,TGCGCCAGCAGCTCTCTGCGGGGCCGAGACACTGAAGCTTTCTTT
TRBD2,TRBV28,NA,TRBJ2-1,CASSPTGTSGGYNEQFF,TGTGCCAGCAGCCCTACCGGGACTAGCGGAGGCTACAATGAGCAGTTCTTC
NA,TRBV5-4,NA,TRBJ1-5,CASRAGLDQPQHF,TGTGCCAGCAGAGCGGGGCTGGATCAGCCCCAGCATTTT
NA,TRBV30,NA,TRBJ1-1,CAWSRTGGNTEAFF,TGTGCCTGGAGTCGGACGGGGGGGAACACTGAAGCTTTCTTT
NA,TRBV7-9,NA,TRBJ2-7,CASSFPQETYEQYF,TGTGCCAGCAGCTTTCCACAGGAGACCTACGAGCAGTACTTC